This T cell receptor beta chain was documented in a study of control samples from healthy donors and cancer patients. The V and J ends lost 10 bases and 6 bases, in that order; junction bases with no gene match: 5. The CDR3 covers 11 residues. Germline CDR1 reads MNHEY; CDR2 reads SVGAGI. Sequenced by immunoSEQ multiplex PCR; TCRdb stores in-frame clones only, minus some. Among 71,000 or so clones listed, around 92% were seen once. The receptor comes from a man aged 60-69 years with lung cancer. J is TRBJ2-7 and V is TRBV6-5; 8 bases agree with TRBD2. The specimen was PBMCs. CDR3 in amino acids: CATQSGGEQYF. The CDR3 DNA sequence: TGTGCCACCCAAAGCGGGGGCGAGCAGTACTTC.